This T cell receptor (beta chain) was recovered during a study of blood T cells in healthy people across ages (dated by TCRdb to 2014 to 2015). Background on the whole study: In model experiments, template switching captured roughly one uniquely barcoded TCR beta cDNA molecule for every two T cells. The donors were divided into four age groups: young (average roughly 17 years), middle-aged (approximately 39), aged (around 67) and long-lived (more than 75). The study measured age-related changes in TCR beta repertoire diversity using deep sequencing normalized with unique cDNA molecular identifiers. Donors of different ages were randomly distributed across sequencing lanes to avoid experimental bias. The study analyzed two additional independent replicas of 1 million unique cDNA reads from the same blood draw for two donors, one aged 18 to 29 and one aged 80 or older. The paper as a whole reports these results and caveats: The CMV infection status of donors was not known, potentially confounding age-related changes in expanded clonotypes. There was a strong correlation between observed TCR beta diversity and the percentage of naive T cells measured by flow cytometry. As age increased, observed TCR beta diversity per million T cells dropped in a roughly linear way, and a significant reduction was already evident by age roughly 40. Compared with the aged group, the long-lived group had more naive CD4+ T cells, fewer expanded clones and increased TCR diversity, a pattern suggesting age selection. Conclusive comparison of naive and antigen-experienced compartments was prevented by the profiling of bulk unsorted PBMCs. Total diversity estimates from one million sequenced T cells were considered lower bounds and underestimates.

Ends trimmed: V by 6 bases, J by 8 bases; bases unmatched to a gene: 7. The CDR3 covers 14 residues, taking in both the cysteine and the phenylalanine. CDR3 DNA is the only sequence kept; it has 42 bases, read in frame from the first base. Library creation used 5' RACE. Instrument used: Illumina HiSeq 2500. The second PCR ran for about 6 to 12 cycles and used a J-beta primer mix along with a sample-barcoded 5' primer. A unique molecular identifier was introduced onto each TCR beta cDNA molecule by a template-switch 5' adaptor carrying 12 random nucleotides. Each sample yielded at least 2.5 million CDR3-containing paired-end reads. All of the RNA was converted into first-strand cDNA using the Mint cDNA synthesis kit, with a TRBC-specific oligonucleotide serving as the primer. Following uracil-DNA glycosylase treatment, all cDNA underwent a first 18-cycle PCR with the universal primers M1SS and BC2_uni_R. On the study's bioinformatics: For normalization, 1 million high-quality reads were randomly selected from each sample, with every read carrying a distinct molecular identifier. Instead of being binned into consensus sequences, reads that shared molecular identifiers were thrown out. CDR3 identification, clonotype clustering and error correction used MiTCR with a Q25 quality threshold and the strictest error-elimination algorithm. A nonparametric unseen species model with Euler transformation was used to estimate lower-bound total TCR beta diversity. TCRdb cleaned the public reads at Q25 with fastp, built clones with MiXCR and kept in-frame beta chains. Rows with a matching CDR3 protein are joined into one entry that keeps the most common DNA and genes. TCRdb, not the original authors, processed these V and J calls. The sample table lists about 780,000 distinct CDR3 sequences, around 62% of them with a count of one. 25% to 35% of the sample is in the top ten clones.

Donors were 39 systemically healthy Caucasian individuals from Russia aged about 6 to 100 years. Each donor gave about 11 milliliters of peripheral blood, drawn into EDTA-treated Vacutainer tubes. Ficoll-Paque density-gradient centrifugation was used to isolate PBMCs, with at least 6 million obtained per sample. Trizol reagent was used to extract total RNA from PBMCs, with at least 5 micrograms per sample. For every donor, flow cytometry on a PBMC aliquot measured the percentage of naive CD45RAhigh/CD27high T cells. At least ten counts were recorded for this clonotype. There is no known antigen for this receptor. Per-nucleotide qualities are absent, and no much larger clonotype sits a single base away.

Sequenced material: blood. The rearranged segments are TRBV12-3 or TRBV12-4 and TRBJ1-4; TRBD1 aligns with 9 central bases. This clonotype was obtained from a man younger than 40 in good health. The CDR3 has the sequence CASSRTGVGEKLFF. The sequence in DNA is TGTGCCAGCAGCCGGACAGGGGTGGGGGAAAAACTGTTTTTT.